Described below is a single T cell receptor beta chain sequence and its context. No antigen is known for it. Base qualities are missing; no much larger clone stands one base away. This record belongs to a study of T cells in Graves' hyperthyroidism and ophthalmopathy (dated by TCRdb to about 2019). Study-level background: Peripheral blood samples were taken at the time of initial diagnosis, prior to any treatment. TCR V-J signatures able to tell the groups apart were searched for in a discovery cohort of 100 patients, of whom roughly 42 had Graves' ophthalmopathy and about 60 had stable Graves' hyperthyroidism. Prospective prediction of ophthalmopathy was tested in an independent validation cohort consisting of under 20 hyperthyroidism patients and around 16 patients who later progressed to ophthalmopathy. The 100 or so discovery patients were divided at random into training and test sets in a 7:3 ratio. In six Graves' hyperthyroidism patients, the study also compared T-cell repertoires from thyroid tissue with T-cell repertoires from blood. After blood sampling, hyperthyroidism patients were treated with methimazole at a starting dose of 30 mg daily, and ophthalmopathy patients were treated with high-dose intravenous methylprednisolone. The paper reports TCR Vbeta CDR3 sequencing of roughly 140 peripheral blood samples: 40 or so ophthalmopathy, roughly 74 hyperthyroidism and approximately 17 progressor patients.

V trim: 4 bases; J trim: 2 bases; unmatched bases: 27. As encoded in the germline V gene (reference sequence), CDR1 is GTSNPN while CDR2 is SVGIG. Inclusive of the bounding cysteine and phenylalanine, the CDR3 is 21 residues long. The DNA shown is the 63-base CDR3, in frame from base 1. Broad study findings and their caveats: In validation, the model predicted progression to ophthalmopathy a median of 6.5 months before onset, with about 64% sensitivity and about 72% specificity. Most expanded thyroid clonotypes (frequency above 0.001) were also found in blood, which suggests that blood repertoires may mirror thyroid immune responses. No statistical method was used to set the sample size in advance, and investigators knew the group allocation. In cross-validation, a model built on a 13 V-J signature told ophthalmopathy apart from stable hyperthyroidism with 85% to 90% sensitivity and roughly 83% specificity, and in testing the same model reached 80%/75%.

The TCR beta CDR3 regions were amplified from RNA transcripts. The first round of RT-PCR for the TCR CDR3 was performed with the HTBI primer set and the Qiagen OneStep RT-PCR kit. A second multiplex PCR round built the libraries, followed by size selection and purification. Sequencing of the libraries was done on an Illumina HiSeq2000 using paired-end 100 bp reads. As for the authors' bioinformatics: SOAPnuke was used to process the raw data, removing reads that contained adapters or uncalled bases, had a mean Phred below 15, or lacked an exact match to the constant primer or identifier. COPE v1.2.5 was used to merge the high-quality paired reads, and each unique nucleotide sequence was defined as a clonotype. MiTCR v1.1 was used to align clonotypes to the IMGT TRBV, TRBD and TRBJ reference segments. The analysis included only V-J combinations with a frequency above 0.0001, which together covered 98% to 99.2% of the repertoires. A TCS score was defined as the ratio between F50 (clonal expansion) and ExV (chaos), using BLOSUM62-based TCRdist between CDR3 peptides within each V-J. Welch's t-statistics and random forest reduced roughly 540 V-J features to 10 to 15, which were used in a naive Bayes classifier (R e1071). TCRdb cleaned the public reads at Q25 with fastp, built clones with MiXCR and kept in-frame beta chains. Identical CDR3 proteins give one entry, which carries the most common genes and DNA. V and J calls and clone size were set by TCRdb, not the authors. The sample has under 400,000 distinct CDR3 sequences on record, approximately 15% of them singletons. 9.5% to 12% of the sample rests with the top ten.

Stable Graves' hyperthyroidism was defined as the absence of progression to ophthalmopathy over 18 months of follow-up. Hyperthyroidism patients were newly diagnosed, with disease duration under 2 months, and aged 18 to 65 years. Any patient with an uncontrolled infection, another autoimmune disease, pregnancy or lactation was excluded. Diagnoses were based on clinical symptoms, serum thyroxine and TRAb, thyroid ultrasound and orbital computed tomography. PBMCs were isolated from about 9.2 ml of fresh peripheral blood by Ficoll-Paque density gradient centrifugation. Trizol reagent was used to extract total RNA, and RNA quality was then checked on an Agilent 2100 Bioanalyzer.

Material: blood. Recombination linked TRBV30 to TRBJ2-3; TRBD2 fits 7 bases in the junction. This receptor was identified in a woman aged 55-69 years with Graves' hyperthyroidism. The CDR3 sequence is CAWKQILLGRERTHYTDTQYF. The DNA sequence is TGTGCCTGGAAACAGATACTTTTAGGGCGGGAGCGGACCCATTACACAGATACGCAGTATTTT.